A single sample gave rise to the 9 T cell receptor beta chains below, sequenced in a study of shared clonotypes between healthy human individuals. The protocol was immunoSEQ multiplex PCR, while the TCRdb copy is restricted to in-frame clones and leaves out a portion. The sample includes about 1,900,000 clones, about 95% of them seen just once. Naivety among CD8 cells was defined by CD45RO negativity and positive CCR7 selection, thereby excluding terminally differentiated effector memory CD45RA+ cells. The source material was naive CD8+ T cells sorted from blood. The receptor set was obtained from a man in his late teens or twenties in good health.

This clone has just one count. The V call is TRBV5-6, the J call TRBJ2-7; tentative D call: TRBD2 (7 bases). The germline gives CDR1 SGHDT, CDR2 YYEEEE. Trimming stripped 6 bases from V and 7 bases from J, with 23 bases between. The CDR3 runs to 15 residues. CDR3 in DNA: TGTGCCAGCACCCTGATGACCGGGGGGCCGCGGGAGCAGTACTTC. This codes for CASTLMTGGPREQYF.

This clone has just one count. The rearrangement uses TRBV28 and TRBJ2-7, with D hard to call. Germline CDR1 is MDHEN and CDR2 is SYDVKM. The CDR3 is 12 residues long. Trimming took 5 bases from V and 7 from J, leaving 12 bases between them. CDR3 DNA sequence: TGTGCCAGCAGTCTACACCCTGGAGAGCAGTACTTC. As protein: CASSLHPGEQYF.

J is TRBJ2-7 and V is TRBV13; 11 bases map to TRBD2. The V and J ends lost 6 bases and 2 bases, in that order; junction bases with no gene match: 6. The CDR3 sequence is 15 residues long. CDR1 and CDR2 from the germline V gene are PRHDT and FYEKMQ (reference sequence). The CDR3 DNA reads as TGTGCCAGCAGTCACACTAGCGGGGGTACCTACGAGCAGTACTTC. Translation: CASSHTSGGTYEQYF.

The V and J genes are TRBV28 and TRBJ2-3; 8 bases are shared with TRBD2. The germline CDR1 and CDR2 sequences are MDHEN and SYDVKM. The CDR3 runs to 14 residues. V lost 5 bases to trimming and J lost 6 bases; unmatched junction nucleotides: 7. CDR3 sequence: CASSHGLAADTQYF. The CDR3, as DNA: TGTGCCAGCAGTCATGGACTAGCTGCCGATACGCAGTATTTT.

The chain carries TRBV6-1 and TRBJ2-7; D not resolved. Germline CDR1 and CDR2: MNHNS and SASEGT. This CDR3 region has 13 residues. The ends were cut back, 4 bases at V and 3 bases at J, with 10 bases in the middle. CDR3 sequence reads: CASSGHLIYEQYF. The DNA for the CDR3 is TGTGCCAGCAGTGGACACCTCATCTACGAGCAGTACTTC.

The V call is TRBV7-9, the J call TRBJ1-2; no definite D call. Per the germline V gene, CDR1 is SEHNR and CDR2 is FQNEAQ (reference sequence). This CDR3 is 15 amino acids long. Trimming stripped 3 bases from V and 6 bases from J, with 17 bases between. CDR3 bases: TGTGCCAGCAGCTTTCTGACGGCAGGACCCAATGGCTACACCTTC. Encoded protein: CASSFLTAGPNGYTF.

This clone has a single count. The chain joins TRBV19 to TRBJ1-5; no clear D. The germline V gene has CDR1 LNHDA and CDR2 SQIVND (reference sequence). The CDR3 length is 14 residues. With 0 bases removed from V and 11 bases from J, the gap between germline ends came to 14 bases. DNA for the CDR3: TGTGCCAGTAGTATAGAGGCAGCCGAACGGTCCCAGCATTTT. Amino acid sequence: CASSIEAAERSQHF.

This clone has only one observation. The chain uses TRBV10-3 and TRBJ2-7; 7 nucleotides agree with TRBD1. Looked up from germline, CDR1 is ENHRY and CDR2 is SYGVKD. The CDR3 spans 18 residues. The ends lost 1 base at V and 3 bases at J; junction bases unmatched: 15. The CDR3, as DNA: TGTGCCATCAGTGAGTACGTTGACGCAGGGGGTGTAAGCTACGAGCAGTACTTC. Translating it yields CAISEYVDAGGVSYEQYF.

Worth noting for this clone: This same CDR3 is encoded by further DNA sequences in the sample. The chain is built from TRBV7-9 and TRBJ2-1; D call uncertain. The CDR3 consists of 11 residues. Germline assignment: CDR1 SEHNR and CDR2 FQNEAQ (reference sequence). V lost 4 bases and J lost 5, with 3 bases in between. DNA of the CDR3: TGTGCCAGCAGCTCGAACAATGAGCAGTTCTTC. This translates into CASSSNNEQFF. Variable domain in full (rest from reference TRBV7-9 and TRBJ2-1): DTGVSQNPRHKITKRGQNVTFRCDPISEHNRLYWYRQTLGQGPEFLTYFQNEAQLEKSRLLSDRFSAERPKGSFSTLEIQRTEQGDSAMYLCASSSNNEQFFGPGTRLTVL.